The rows below give T cell receptor beta chains drawn from one sample of a study of CD8 T cells in ankylosing spondylitis. MiXCR, applied by TCRdb to the 5' RACE reads, yields one record per CDR3 protein. The sample has more than 250,000 distinct CDR3 sequences, less than 10% seen once; the top ten hold 13% to 15%. Sequenced: blood, either unsorted or a sorted T cell fraction (not recorded which). These receptors were collected from a male donor with ankylosing spondylitis. Both conserved end residues are part of each CDR3. A D gene is named only where the DNA matches it firmly.

TRBV9	TRBJ2-5	.	CASSALSTARETQYF
TRBV7-2	TRBJ2-7	TRBD2	CASSLESAGGIYEQYF
TRBV20-1	TRBJ2-3	TRBD2	CSARNPSGVDTQYF
TRBV28	TRBJ2-7	.	CASSFGEPPEQYF
TRBV5-1	TRBJ2-3	TRBD1	CASSFDRASVDTQYF
TRBV20-1	TRBJ2-3	TRBD2	CSASQARGGPEDTQYF
TRBV20-1	TRBJ2-7	.	CSARTRGPYEQYF
TRBV6-4	TRBJ1-5	TRBD1	CASTGGQEDQPQHF
TRBV20-1	TRBJ2-2	TRBD2	CSAKHGQGLAGGANTGELFF
TRBV5-1	TRBJ1-1	.	CASSPERGGVGAFF
TRBV18	TRBJ2-4	TRBD2	CASSPLASGRTKNIQYF
TRBV27	TRBJ2-1	TRBD2	CASSLGTSGKNEQFF
TRBV12-3/TRBV12-4	TRBJ2-1	TRBD2	CASSLSSGRLNEQFF